This TCR beta chain stems from a study of beta chain features in type 1 diabetes. On the study more broadly: Patient and healthy donor groups were alike in age, gender and cell yields.

As concerns this clone: The target antigen is unknown.

All of the isolated RNA was reverse transcribed, so expressed TCRB transcripts were sequenced. Repertoires were generated with immunoSEQ multiplex PCR, while TCRdb's copy carries only in-frame clones and drops some. The table shows 600,000 to 650,000 clones, with about 16% occurring only once. Without exception, sorted populations had purity beyond 98%. Findings and limits, study-wide: An over-representation of cells with high TCR expression could result from cDNA sequencing.

CDR3 length: 17 amino acids. The germline V gene has CDR1 LNHNV and CDR2 YYDKDF (reference sequence). V lost 0 bases and J lost 3; bases outside the gene matches: 8. This receptor was identified in a man aged 18 to 35 in good health. The J gene is TRBJ2-1, the V gene TRBV15, with 7 nucleotides matching TRBD1. The sample comprised naive CD4+ T cells from blood. The CDR3 nucleotides read TGTGCCACCAGCAGAGATATGACAGGGTCGTTCTACAATGAGCAGTTCTTC. This translates into CATSRDMTGSFYNEQFF.